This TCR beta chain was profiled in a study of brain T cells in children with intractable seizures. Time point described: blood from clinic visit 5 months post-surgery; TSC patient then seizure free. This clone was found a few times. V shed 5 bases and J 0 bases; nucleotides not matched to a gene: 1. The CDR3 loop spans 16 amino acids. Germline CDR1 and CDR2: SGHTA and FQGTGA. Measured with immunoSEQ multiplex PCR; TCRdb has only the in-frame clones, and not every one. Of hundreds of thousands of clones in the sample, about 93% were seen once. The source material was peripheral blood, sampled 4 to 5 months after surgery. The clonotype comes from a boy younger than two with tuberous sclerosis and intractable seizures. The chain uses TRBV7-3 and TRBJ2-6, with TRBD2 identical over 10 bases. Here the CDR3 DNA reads TGTGCCAGCAGCCGGACTAGCGGCTCTGGGGCCAACGTCCTGACTTTC. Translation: CASSRTSGSGANVLTF.